The T cell receptor beta chain described here comes from a study of shared clonotypes between healthy human individuals. CD8 cells regarded as naive lacked CD45RO, were positively chosen for CCR7, and omitted terminally differentiated effector memory CD45RA+ cells. Trimming removed 2 bases from V and 0 bases from J, with 17 bases in between. The CDR3 has 18 amino acids. Germline CDR1 reads MNHEY; CDR2 reads SMNVEV (reference sequence). Data came from immunoSEQ multiplex PCR; TCRdb stores just in-frame clones and leaves some out. The profile covers about 870,000 clones, with around 92% appearing a single time and approximately 25% taken by the ten largest.

The sample comprised naive CD8+ T cells sorted from blood. The V call is TRBV27, the J call TRBJ2-1, with D perhaps assigned TRBD1 or TRBD2 (5 bases each). The clonotype originates from a man younger than 40 in good health. CDR3 residues: CASSLKPGTPSSYNEQFF. The CDR3 DNA reads as TGTGCCAGCAGTTTAAAACCCGGGACCCCAAGCTCCTACAATGAGCAGTTCTTC.